Listed below are T cell receptor beta chains from one sample, sequenced in a study of a mutant IDH1 vaccine in newly diagnosed glioma. Generated by immunoSEQ multiplex PCR, the TCRdb table keeps only in-frame clones and is missing some. The sample contains 55,000 to 70,000 clones, just over 85% of which appear only once. The sequences come from PBMCs, collected from a glioma patient treated with radiotherapy, temozolomide or both. The receptor source for this set is a man younger than 40 with glioma. Both conserved end residues are part of each CDR3. D genes are given only for firm matches. Size values are once, few and many counts, or a class for expanded clones, and some rows have none.

DNA	CDR3	V	J	size	D
TGTGCCAGCAGCTTAGGGACACCGGACCTCTCTGGAAACACCATATATTTT	CASSLGTPDLSGNTIYF	TRBV5-4	TRBJ1-3	-	-
TGTGCCAGCACTACGGACAGCACCTCTACCTACGAGCAGTACTTC	CASTTDSTSTYEQYF	TRBV6-1	TRBJ2-7	-	-
TGTGCCAGCAGTTACGGTGGCGGGATGGCGGACACCATATATTTT	CASSYGGGMADTIYF	TRBV6-6	TRBJ1-3	-	-
TGCGCCAGCAGCCAAGATTTTTTCCAGGGGACGGACTCCGGGGAGCTGTTTTTT	CASSQDFFQGTDSGELFF	TRBV4-1	TRBJ2-2	-	-
TGTGCCAGCATAAGCGGGGGATCCTACAATGAGCAGTTCTTC	CASISGGSYNEQFF	TRBV6-5	TRBJ2-1	-	TRBD2
TGTGCCAGCAGTTACGGTTTCGGTGGGACTGAAGCTTTCTTT	CASSYGFGGTEAFF	TRBV6-5	TRBJ1-1	-	-
TGTGCCAGCAGCTTAGGCAGGGGGGACAATCAGCCCCAGCATTTT	CASSLGRGDNQPQHF	TRBV7-6	TRBJ1-5	few	TRBD1
TGCAGCGTTTTTGGGAACAGGGCCGACGAGCAGTACTTC	CSVFGNRADEQYF	TRBV29-1	TRBJ2-7	-	-
TGTGCCAGCAGCGTAGGGGGGATCTACGAAAAACTGTTTTTT	CASSVGGIYEKLFF	TRBV9	TRBJ1-4	-	-
TGTGCCAGCAGCACTTCCGGGGCTGAAGCTTTCTTT	CASSTSGAEAFF	TRBV7-9	TRBJ1-1	few	-
TGTGCCAGCAGTGAAATTCCTTCCGACACGAACACCGGGGAGCTGTTTTTT	CASSEIPSDTNTGELFF	TRBV6-1	TRBJ2-2	-	-
TGTGCCAGCAGTCCAGGGGGCGGGCAGCCCCAGCATTTT	CASSPGGGQPQHF	TRBV28	TRBJ1-5	-	TRBD1
TGTGCCAGTAGTAGCGACCGGTACGAGCAGTACTTC	CASSSDRYEQYF	TRBV19	TRBJ2-7	-	-
TGTGCCAGTAGTCCTCGCCTTCAGGGGAACTATGGCTACACCTTC	CASSPRLQGNYGYTF	TRBV19	TRBJ1-2	-	-
TGTGCCAGCAGCTTGGTTCCAAGCCATTCACCCCTCCACTTT	CASSLVPSHSPLHF	TRBV5-5	TRBJ1-6	-	-
TGCGCCAGCAGCGCCGGGACTGGCAATCAGCCCCAGCATTTT	CASSAGTGNQPQHF	TRBV5-1	TRBJ1-5	-	-
TGTGCCAGCAAACGAGTTCTGGCCAACACCGGGGAGCTGTTTTTT	CASKRVLANTGELFF	TRBV7-2	TRBJ2-2	-	-
TGTGCCAGCAGCTTGGGGACAACAAGCACAGATACGCAGTATTTT	CASSLGTTSTDTQYF	TRBV7-2	TRBJ2-3	-	-
TGTGCCAGCAGCGTATTGGCAGGGAATAATTCACCCCTCCACTTT	CASSVLAGNNSPLHF	TRBV9	TRBJ1-6	-	-
TGTGCCAGCAGCTTAGGGGTCAGCGGGGGGGCCTCCGGGGAGCTGTTTTTT	CASSLGVSGGASGELFF	TRBV7-6	TRBJ2-2	-	TRBD2
TGTGCCAGCAGCCAGGACAGGGCCAGGACAGATACGCAGTATTTT	CASSQDRARTDTQYF	TRBV5-4	TRBJ2-3	-	TRBD1
TGTGCCAGCAGTGTGGGACAGGGCGTATATAGCAATCAGCCCCAGCATTTT	CASSVGQGVYSNQPQHF	TRBV2	TRBJ1-5	-	TRBD1
TGTGCCAGCAGCTTAGGGGGGGCAGGTAGAGCTTTCTTT	CASSLGGAGRAFF	TRBV7-6	TRBJ1-1	-	-
TGTGCCAGCAGCTGGCCTCAGGGACAGGGGGGCGAAAAACTGTTTTTT	CASSWPQGQGGEKLFF	TRBV11-2	TRBJ1-4	-	TRBD1
TGTGCCAGCAGCTTGCGGGGTCTCCTCGACTATGGCTACACCTTC	CASSLRGLLDYGYTF	TRBV5-5	TRBJ1-2	-	-
TGTGCCAGCAGCTTTGGGGAGAGGAATGGCTACACCTTC	CASSFGERNGYTF	TRBV5-7	TRBJ1-2	once	-
TGTGCCAGCACCCAGCCGGGGGCATACCAGCCCCAGCATTTT	CASTQPGAYQPQHF	TRBV2	TRBJ1-5	-	-
TGTGCCAGCTCACCAGGTGAAAAACTGTTTTTT	CASSPGEKLFF	TRBV18	TRBJ1-4	few	-
TGTGCCAGCACCACAGGGGTGAACACTGAAGCTTTCTTT	CASTTGVNTEAFF	TRBV5-5	TRBJ1-1	once	TRBD1
TGTGCCAGCTCACCGGGACAGTCGAACACCGGGGAGCTGTTTTTT	CASSPGQSNTGELFF	TRBV18	TRBJ2-2	-	TRBD1
TGTGCCAGCAGCCCCCGGGACAGTTATTCACCCCTCCACTTT	CASSPRDSYSPLHF	TRBV6-1	TRBJ1-6	few	TRBD1
TGTGCCAGCAGTCCTGCGTCAGGGGGTAGCTATGGCTACACCTTC	CASSPASGGSYGYTF	TRBV27	TRBJ1-2	-	TRBD1
TGTGCCAGCAGCAAACGACGGGGGCAGGAAAAAACCGGGGAGCTGTTTTTT	CASSKRRGQEKTGELFF	TRBV21-1	TRBJ2-2	-	-
TGCAGCGCCCCGGCCCTGAGCGGGGAGACCCAGTACTTC	CSAPALSGETQYF	TRBV29-1	TRBJ2-5	-	-
TGTGCCAGCAGTGCCGGGACAGGGGGACCCGGGCAGTACTTC	CASSAGTGGPGQYF	TRBV6-1	TRBJ2-7	-	TRBD1
TGTGCCAGCAGCTCCCTAGGAGGAGATACGCAGTATTTT	CASSSLGGDTQYF	TRBV5-6	TRBJ2-3	-	-
TGTGCCAGCACCTTGGGCCCACTCAGCTATGGCTACACCTTC	CASTLGPLSYGYTF	TRBV6-1	TRBJ1-2	-	-
TGTGCCAGCAGCTTATACAGGGATAATGAAAAACTGTTTTTT	CASSLYRDNEKLFF	TRBV7-2	TRBJ1-4	once	-
TGTGCCAGTAGTATAACTAAGAAACGCGCCGGGGAGCTGTTTTTT	CASSITKKRAGELFF	TRBV19	TRBJ2-2	-	-
TGTGCCAGCCAGAGGGGTACTAGCGGAACGAACACCGGGGAGCTGTTTTTT	CASQRGTSGTNTGELFF	TRBV5-5	TRBJ2-2	once	TRBD2
TGTGCCAGCTCCCCGGGACAGGGGTACAATCAGCCCCAGCATTTT	CASSPGQGYNQPQHF	TRBV18	TRBJ1-5	-	TRBD1
TGTGCCAGCGGTCAAGGGCTGGACTATGGCTACACCTTC	CASGQGLDYGYTF	TRBV2	TRBJ1-2	-	-
TGTGCCAGCACGGGAAGCAGGGACTATAATTCACCCCTCCACTTT	CASTGSRDYNSPLHF	TRBV11-2	TRBJ1-6	-	-
TGTGCCAGCAACCACACTGAAGCTTTCTTT	CASNHTEAFF	TRBV11-2	TRBJ1-1	-	-
TGTGCCAGCTCACCAAAGTCGGTGGGTGAGACCCAGTACTTC	CASSPKSVGETQYF	TRBV18	TRBJ2-5	-	-
TGTGCCAGCAGCTTTCAGTCGTATAGCAATCAGCCCCAGCATTTT	CASSFQSYSNQPQHF	TRBV5-5	TRBJ1-5	-	-
TGTGCCAGCGGACCCGGGGGCACTCAGCCCCAGCATTTT	CASGPGGTQPQHF	TRBV6-5	TRBJ1-5	few	-
TGTGCCAGCAGTAAGTTGAACTATGGCTACACCTTC	CASSKLNYGYTF	TRBV6-1	TRBJ1-2	-	-
TGCGCCAGCAGCCAGTCACCAATCGCAAATCAGCCCCAGCATTTT	CASSQSPIANQPQHF	TRBV4-1	TRBJ1-5	-	-
TGTGCCAGCAGTAGACAGGGGGCCGCTGGAAACACCATATATTTT	CASSRQGAAGNTIYF	TRBV6-1	TRBJ1-3	-	TRBD1
TGCAGTGCTAGAGAGGGCGGTGAGCAGTTCTTC	CSAREGGEQFF	TRBV20-1	TRBJ2-1	-	-